This T cell receptor beta chain was found in a study of T cells in localized non-small cell lung cancer (dated by TCRdb to 2020 to 2021). The study in broad terms: T cell repertoires of approximately 250 early-stage NSCLC patients were analyzed, with tumors being compared against uninvolved tumor-adjacent lungs. The cohort consisted of approximately 240 treatment-naive NSCLC patients whose localized lung tumors had been resected. Of the NSCLC patients, over 120 were male and roughly 100 were female, and the mean age was roughly 61 years. Study-wide findings and limitations: Because multi-region tumor sequencing was not performed, intratumor heterogeneity could not be ruled out. Longer overall survival was associated with higher T cell density in blood, whereas shorter survival was associated with higher clonality in adjacent lung. A median of roughly 50 of the top 100 tumor clones turned up in the paired uninvolved adjacent lung, and roughly 30 of those clones also ranked among the top 100 of that same adjacent lung. Because of the exploratory design, TCR variables were selected using unadjusted p-values without false-discovery rate correction. Uninvolved tumor-adjacent lung showed the highest T cell clonality, higher than tumor, which suggests more focused antigenic responses in the uninvolved tumor-adjacent lung.

Notes on this clone: Its binding antigen is unknown. No base quality values were provided; no much bigger clone lies one nucleotide off.

At diagnosis, peripheral blood, uninvolved tumor-adjacent lung and tumor were collected and were preserved as a mix of fresh-frozen and FFPE material. Blood samples were analyzed as peripheral blood mononuclear cells for TCR repertoire profiling. From its cysteine to its phenylalanine, the CDR3 spans 13 amino acids. Here the CDR3 DNA is all that survives: 39 bases in frame from base 1. The germline V gene (reference sequence) gives CDR1 as PRHDT and CDR2 as FYEKMQ. The junction carries 9 bases between V and J, which are trimmed by 5 bases and 1 base respectively. TCR beta CDR3 regions were sequenced from DNA using the immunoSEQ Assay. In the source study's methods: To compute T cell density, TCR beta template counts were normalized to usable DNA, which was estimated by amplifying housekeeping genes. The preseqR package was used to estimate richness by extrapolating to 400,000 templates for PBMC samples and to 120,000 templates for tissue samples. Clonality was defined by subtracting Pielou's evenness from one. Tissue-enriched TCRs were identified through differential abundance testing performed on productive amino-acid clonotypes, with a minimum total count of 5 and an alpha of 0.1. The Jaccard Index and the Morisita Overlap Index were used to measure repertoire overlap between compartments. GLIPH clustered TCR beta CDR3s with public tetramer-defined viral CDR3s; viral motifs required at least three viral sequences plus V-gene enrichment. TCRdb carries this immuneACCESS record with in-frame sequences only. Its versions omit some clonotypes, under half of them owing to an unresolved V gene in the studies checked, with the rest unexplained. V and J calls and clone size come straight from that table; D and trimming were deduced from the DNA. For this sample there are around 54,000 clones; roughly 89% appear just once. The biggest ten clones account for 15% to 20% of the sample.

The specimen comprised peripheral blood, sampled before any cancer treatment. The V gene is TRBV13 and the J gene is TRBJ2-7; the D gene is unclear. The clonotype was recovered from a male donor at least 60 years old with stage III squamous cell lung carcinoma. Here the CDR3 is given as CASSLSRSYEQYF. In nucleotides, the sequence is TGTGCCAGCAGCCTATCACGATCCTACGAGCAGTACTTC.